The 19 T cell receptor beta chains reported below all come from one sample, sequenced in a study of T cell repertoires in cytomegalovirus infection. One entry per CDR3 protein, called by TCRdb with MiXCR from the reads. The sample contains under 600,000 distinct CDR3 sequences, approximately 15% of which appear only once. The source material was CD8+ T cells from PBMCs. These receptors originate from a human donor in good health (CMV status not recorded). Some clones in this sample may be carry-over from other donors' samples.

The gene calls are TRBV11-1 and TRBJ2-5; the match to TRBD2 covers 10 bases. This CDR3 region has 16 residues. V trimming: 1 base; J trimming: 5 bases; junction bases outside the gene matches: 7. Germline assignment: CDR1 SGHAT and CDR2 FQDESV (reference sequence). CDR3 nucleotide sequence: TGTGCCAGCAGCTTAGAGAGCGGGGGGGCGCGGGAGACCCAGTACTTC. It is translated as CASSLESGGARETQYF. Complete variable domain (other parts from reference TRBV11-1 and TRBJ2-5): EAEVAQSPRYKITEKSQAVAFWCDPISGHATLYWYRQILGQGPELLVQFQDESVVDDSQLPKDRFSAERLKGVDSTLKIQPAELGDSAMYLCASSLESGGARETQYFGPGTRLLVL.

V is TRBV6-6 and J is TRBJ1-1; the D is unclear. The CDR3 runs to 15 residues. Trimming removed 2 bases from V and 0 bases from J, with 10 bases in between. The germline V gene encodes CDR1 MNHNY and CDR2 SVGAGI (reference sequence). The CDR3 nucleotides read TGTGCCAGCAGTTACCCCGCAGATCTGAACACTGAAGCTTTCTTT. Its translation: CASSYPADLNTEAFF.

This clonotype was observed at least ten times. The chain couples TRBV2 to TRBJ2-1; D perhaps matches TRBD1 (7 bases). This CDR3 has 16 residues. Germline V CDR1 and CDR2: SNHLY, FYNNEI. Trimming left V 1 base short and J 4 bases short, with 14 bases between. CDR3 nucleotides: TGTGCCAGCAGTGAAGGCCCGCAGGGGGGTTACAATGAGCAGTTCTTC. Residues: CASSEGPQGGYNEQFF.

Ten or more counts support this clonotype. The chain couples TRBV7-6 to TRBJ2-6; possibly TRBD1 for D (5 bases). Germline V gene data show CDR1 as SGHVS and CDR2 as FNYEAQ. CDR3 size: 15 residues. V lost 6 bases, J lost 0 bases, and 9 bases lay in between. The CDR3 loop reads CASRLTDSGANVLTF. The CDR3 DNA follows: TGTGCCAGCAGACTGACAGACTCTGGGGCCAACGTCCTGACTTTC.

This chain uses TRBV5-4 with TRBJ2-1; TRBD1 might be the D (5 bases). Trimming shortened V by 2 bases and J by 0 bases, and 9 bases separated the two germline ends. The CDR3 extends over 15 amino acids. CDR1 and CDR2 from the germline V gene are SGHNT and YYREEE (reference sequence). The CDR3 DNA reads TGTGCCAGCAGCTTACAGGTGACCTCCTACAATGAGCAGTTCTTC. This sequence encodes CASSLQVTSYNEQFF.

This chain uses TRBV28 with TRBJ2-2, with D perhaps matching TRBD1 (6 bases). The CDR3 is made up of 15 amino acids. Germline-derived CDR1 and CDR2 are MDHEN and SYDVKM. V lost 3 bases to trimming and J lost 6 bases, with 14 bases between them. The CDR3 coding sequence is TGTGCCAGCAGTTTGTGGGGGCGCAGGTCCGGGGAGCTGTTTTTT. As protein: CASSLWGRRSGELFF.

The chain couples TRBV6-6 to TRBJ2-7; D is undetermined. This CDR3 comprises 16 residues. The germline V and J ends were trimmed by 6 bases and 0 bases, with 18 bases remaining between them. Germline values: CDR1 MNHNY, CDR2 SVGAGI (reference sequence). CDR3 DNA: TGTGCCAGCAGGGTTAACAGTTTTCATAGCTCCTACGAGCAGTACTTC. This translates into CASRVNSFHSSYEQYF.

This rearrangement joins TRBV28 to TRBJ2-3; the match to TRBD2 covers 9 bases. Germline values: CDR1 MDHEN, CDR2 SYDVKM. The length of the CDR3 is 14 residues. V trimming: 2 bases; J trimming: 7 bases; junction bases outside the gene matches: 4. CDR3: CASSLLAGSYTQYF. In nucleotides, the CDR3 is TGTGCCAGCAGTTTACTAGCGGGAAGCTATACGCAGTATTTT.

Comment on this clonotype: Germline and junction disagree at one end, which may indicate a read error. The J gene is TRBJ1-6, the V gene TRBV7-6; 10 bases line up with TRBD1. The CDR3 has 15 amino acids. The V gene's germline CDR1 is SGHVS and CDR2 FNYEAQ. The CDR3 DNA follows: TGTGCCAGCAGCCTCGGGACAGGGGATAATTCACCCCGCCACTTT. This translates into CASSLGTGDNSPRHF.

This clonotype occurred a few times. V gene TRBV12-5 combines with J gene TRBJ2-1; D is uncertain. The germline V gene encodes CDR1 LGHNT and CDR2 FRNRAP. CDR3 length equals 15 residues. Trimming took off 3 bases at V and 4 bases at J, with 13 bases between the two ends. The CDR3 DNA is TGTGCTAGTGGTTTTGCCGGAGAAACTTACAATGAGCAGTTCTTC. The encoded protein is CASGFAGETYNEQFF.

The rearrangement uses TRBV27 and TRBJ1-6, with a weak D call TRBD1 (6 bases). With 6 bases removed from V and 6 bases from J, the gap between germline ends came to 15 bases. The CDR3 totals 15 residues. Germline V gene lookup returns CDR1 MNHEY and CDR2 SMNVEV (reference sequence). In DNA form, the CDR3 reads TGTGCCAGCAGCTTACCAGGGGAAGGTAATTCACCCCTCCACTTT. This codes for CASSLPGEGNSPLHF.

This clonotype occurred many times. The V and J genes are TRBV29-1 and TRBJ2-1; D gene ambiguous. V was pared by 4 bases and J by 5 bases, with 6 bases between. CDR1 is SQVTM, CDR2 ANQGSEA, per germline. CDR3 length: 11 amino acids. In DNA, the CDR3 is TGCAGCGTTGTCAAAGACAATGAGCAGTTCTTC. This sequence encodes CSVVKDNEQFF.

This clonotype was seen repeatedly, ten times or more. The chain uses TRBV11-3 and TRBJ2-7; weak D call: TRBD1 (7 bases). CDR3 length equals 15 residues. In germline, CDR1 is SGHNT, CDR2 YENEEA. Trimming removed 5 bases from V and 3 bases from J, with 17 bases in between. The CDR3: CASSPQEGAIYEQYF. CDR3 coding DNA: TGTGCCAGCAGCCCTCAGGAGGGGGCAATCTACGAGCAGTACTTC.

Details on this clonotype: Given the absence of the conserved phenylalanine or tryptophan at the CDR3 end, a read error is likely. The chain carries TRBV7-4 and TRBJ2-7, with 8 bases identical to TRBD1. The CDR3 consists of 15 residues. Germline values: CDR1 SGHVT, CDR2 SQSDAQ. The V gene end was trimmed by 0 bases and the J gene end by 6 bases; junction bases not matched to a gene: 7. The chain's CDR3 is CASSLASTGVGEQYL. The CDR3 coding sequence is TGTGCCAGCAGCTTAGCCTCGACAGGGGTGGGCGAGCAGTACTTA.

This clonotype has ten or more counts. The CDR3 DNA follows: TGTGCCAGCAGCTTAGATACGGGGTATAATTCACCCCTCCACTTT. It encodes CASSLDTGYNSPLHF. The gene calls are TRBV11-2 and TRBJ1-6, with D unclear. Germline CDR1 and CDR2: SGHAT and FQNNGV. The CDR3 totals 15 residues. Trimming pared 0 bases from V and 4 bases from J, leaving 7 bases between.

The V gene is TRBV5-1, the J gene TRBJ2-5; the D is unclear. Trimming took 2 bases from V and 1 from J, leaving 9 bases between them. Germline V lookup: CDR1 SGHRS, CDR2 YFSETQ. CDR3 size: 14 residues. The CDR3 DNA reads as TGCGCCAGCAGCTTCCGGCAGTTCCAAGAGACCCAGTACTTC. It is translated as CASSFRQFQETQYF. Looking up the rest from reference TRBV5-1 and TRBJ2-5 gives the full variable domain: KAGVTQTPRYLIKTRGQQVTLSCSPISGHRSVSWYQQTPGQGLQFLFEYFSETQRNKGNFPGRFSGRQFSNSRSEMNVSTLELGDSALYLCASSFRQFQETQYFGPGTRLLVL.

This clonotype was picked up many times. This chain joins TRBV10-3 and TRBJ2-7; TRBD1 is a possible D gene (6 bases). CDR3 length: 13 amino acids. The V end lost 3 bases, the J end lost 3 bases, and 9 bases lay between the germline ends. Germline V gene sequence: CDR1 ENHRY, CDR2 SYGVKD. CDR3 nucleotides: TGTGCCATCAGTGATCAGGGGTTCTACGAGCAGTACTTC. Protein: CAISDQGFYEQYF.

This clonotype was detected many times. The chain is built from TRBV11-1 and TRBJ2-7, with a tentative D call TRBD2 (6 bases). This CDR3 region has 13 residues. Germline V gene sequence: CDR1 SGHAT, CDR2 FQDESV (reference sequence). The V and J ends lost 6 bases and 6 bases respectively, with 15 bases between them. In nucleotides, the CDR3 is TGTGCCAGCAGTTTGACTAGTAACTTCGAGCAGTACTTC. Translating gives CASSLTSNFEQYF.

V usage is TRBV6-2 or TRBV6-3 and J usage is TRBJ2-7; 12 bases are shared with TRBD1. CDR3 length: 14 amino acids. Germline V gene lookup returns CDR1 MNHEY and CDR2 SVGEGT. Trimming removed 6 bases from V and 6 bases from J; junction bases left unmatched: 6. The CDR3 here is CASRPRDRGPEQYF. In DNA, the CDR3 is TGTGCCAGCAGGCCCCGGGACAGGGGGCCCGAGCAGTACTTC.